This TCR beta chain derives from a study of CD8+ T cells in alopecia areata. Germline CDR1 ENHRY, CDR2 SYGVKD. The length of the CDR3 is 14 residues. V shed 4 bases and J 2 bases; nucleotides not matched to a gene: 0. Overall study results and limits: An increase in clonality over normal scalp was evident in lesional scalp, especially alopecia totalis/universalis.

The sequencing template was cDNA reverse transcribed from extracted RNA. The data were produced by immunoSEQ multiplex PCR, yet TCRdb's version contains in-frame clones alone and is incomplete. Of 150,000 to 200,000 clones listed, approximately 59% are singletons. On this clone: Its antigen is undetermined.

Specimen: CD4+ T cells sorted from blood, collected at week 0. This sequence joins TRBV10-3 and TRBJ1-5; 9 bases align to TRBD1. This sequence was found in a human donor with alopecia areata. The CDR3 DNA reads TGTGCCATCAGTGGGGACAGGGGCAATCAGCCCCAGCATTTT. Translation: CAISGDRGNQPQHF.